Below are 9 T cell receptor beta chains sequenced from a single sample in a study of blood T cell repertoires in COVID-19. Here immunoSEQ multiplex PCR was the method, and the copy in TCRdb shows in-frame clones only, minus some. The table shows some 300,000 clones, with around nine tenths occurring only once. Sequenced input: PBMCs or T cells enriched from blood (not recorded which). These receptors were taken from a woman aged 30 to 39 who had recovered from COVID-19.

The chain combines TRBV5-6 with TRBJ1-1; D may be TRBD1 (6 bases). The CDR3 totals 13 residues. Trimming removed 0 bases from V and 4 bases from J, with 7 bases in between. Germline V lookup: CDR1 SGHDT, CDR2 YYEEEE. The chain's CDR3 is CASSLGGGTEAFF. DNA for the CDR3: TGTGCCAGCAGCTTGGGAGGGGGCACTGAAGCTTTCTTT.

The chain is built from TRBV5-8 and TRBJ2-7, with TRBD1 identical over 8 bases. V gave up 3 bases and J gave up 6 bases; unmatched junction bases: 14. CDR3 length equals 16 residues. Per germline, CDR1 SGHTS and CDR2 YDEGEE. The CDR3 loop reads CASSSDRVALQGEQYF. CDR3 nucleotide sequence: TGTGCCAGCAGCTCGGACAGGGTGGCCCTGCAGGGCGAGCAGTACTTC.

This clone was seen only a few times. The chain combines TRBV27 with TRBJ1-4, with no clear D. Germline assignment: CDR1 MNHEY and CDR2 SMNVEV (reference sequence). CDR3 size: 14 residues. The V end was cut by 2 bases, the J end by 0 bases, with 4 bases between. CDR3 amino acids: CASSLLPTNEKLFF. CDR3 coding DNA: TGTGCCAGCAGTTTACTCCCAACTAATGAAAAACTGTTTTTT.

The CDR3 bases are TGTGCCAGCAGACTCTTAGACAACACAGATACGCAGTATTTT. It is translated as CASRLLDNTDTQYF. The chain has TRBV6-5 and TRBJ2-3; D is unclear. This CDR3 region has 14 residues. Trimming took 6 bases from V and 2 from J, leaving 12 bases between them. CDR1 MNHEY and CDR2 SVGAGI come from the germline V gene.

The J gene is TRBJ1-1, the V gene TRBV29-1; D is unresolved. CDR1 is SQVTM, CDR2 ANQGSEA, per germline. V dropped 7 bases and J dropped 5 bases, with 11 bases sitting between them. The CDR3 has 11 residues. The CDR3 sequence: CSAGRVTEAFF. CDR3 in DNA: TGCAGCGCGGGGAGGGTAACTGAAGCTTTCTTT.

The gene calls are TRBV11-2 and TRBJ1-5; D not certain. The CDR3 runs 13 residues. The V gene lost 1 base and the J gene lost 5 bases, with 6 bases spanning the gap. The V gene's germline CDR1 is SGHAT and CDR2 FQNNGV. The CDR3 sequence is CASSLGRDQPQHF. CDR3 DNA sequence: TGTGCCAGCAGCTTAGGACGGGATCAGCCCCAGCATTTT.

The chain employs TRBV3-1 (or the pseudogene TRBV3-2) and TRBJ2-2, with a weak D call TRBD1 (5 bases). The CDR3 spans 12 residues. The ends were cut back, 6 bases at V and 6 bases at J, with 8 bases in the middle. Germline V CDR1 and CDR2: LGHDT, YNNKEL (reference sequence). CDR3 bases: TGTGCCAGCAGATCGACAGCCGGGGAGCTGTTTTTT. Translation: CASRSTAGELFF.

The chain has TRBV29-1 and TRBJ1-3, with D maybe TRBD1 (6 bases). The V end was cut by 7 bases, the J end by 7 bases, with 20 bases between. Germline CDR1 reads SQVTM; CDR2 reads ANQGSEA. The CDR3 contains 14 residues. The CDR3 protein is CSASQGGDRNTIYF. Here the CDR3 DNA reads TGCAGCGCTTCCCAAGGGGGGGATCGGAACACCATATATTTT.

This clone has only one observation. CDR3 loop: CASSYRGQSNTEAFF. CDR3 sequence (DNA): TGTGCCAGCAGTTACAGGGGACAGTCGAACACTGAAGCTTTCTTT. The gene calls are TRBV28 and TRBJ1-1, with 7 bases identical to TRBD1. The CDR3 totals 15 residues. J gave up 1 base and V 4 bases, and 6 bases lay outside the gene matches. Germline V gene data show CDR1 as MDHEN and CDR2 as SYDVKM.